The next 26 T cell receptor beta chains were all read from a single sample in a study of Ad26.COV2.S vaccination and SARS-CoV-2 variants (TCRdb year 2021). The sample's treatment or condition label is to be understood as: approximately 18 received Ad26.COV2.S at low or high dose, single or two shots; 5 received placebo; per-sample allocation not given. For vaccine and placebo recipients, repertoires were sequenced using samples collected on day 63 after the first injection. The protocol used for the library was the immunoSEQ multiplex PCR assay. This is the immuneACCESS table as TCRdb keeps it, with only in-frame sequences that have V and J called. A part of the clones is gone; compared with another copy, unresolved V genes explain less than half, and the rest is unexplained. Counted in this sample were around 450,000 clones; less than 95% of them appeared once. The biggest ten clones account for about 4.4% of the sample.

The sample here was peripheral blood, taken in a trial of Ad26.COV2.S vaccine versus placebo. These receptors were collected from a person aged 18-65 years who received the Ad26.COV2.S COVID-19 vaccine or a placebo.

This chain links TRBV27 with TRBJ2-1; TRBD2 agrees at 15 bases. The CDR3 loop spans 15 amino acids. The junction had 2 bases not matched to a gene; V was cut back by 5 bases and J by 6 bases. From germline, CDR1 is MNHEY and CDR2 SMNVEV (reference sequence). This chain's CDR3 is CASSRGLAGGNEQFF. CDR3 in DNA: TGTGCCAGCAGTAGGGGACTAGCGGGAGGCAATGAGCAGTTCTTC.

The gene calls are TRBV7-3 and TRBJ2-1; 9 bases map to TRBD2. V lost 5 bases, J lost 8 bases, and 10 bases stayed unmatched. Germline CDR1 is SGHTA and CDR2 is FQGTGA. The CDR3 runs 15 residues. Here the CDR3 reads CASSPGVTSGDEQFF. The CDR3 coding sequence is TGTGCCAGCAGCCCAGGGGTGACTAGCGGCGATGAGCAGTTCTTC. Full variable domain (remainder filled in from reference TRBV7-3 and TRBJ2-1): GAGVSQTPSNKVTEKGKYVELRCDPISGHTALYWYRQSLGQGPEFLIYFQGTGAADDSGLPNDRFFAVRPEGSVSTLKIQRTERGDSAVYLCASSPGVTSGDEQFFGPGTRLTVL.

J is TRBJ2-3 and V is TRBV24-1; no clear D. Trimming pared 5 bases from V and 4 bases from J, leaving 9 bases between. There are 13 residues in the CDR3. Germline values: CDR1 KGHDR, CDR2 SFDVKD. The CDR3 region has the DNA TGTGCCACCAGTGTAGACTCAGCAGATACGCAGTATTTT. As protein: CATSVDSADTQYF.

The gene calls are TRBV7-3 and TRBJ2-7; TRBD2 matches 7 bases. The V segment lost 5 bases and the J segment 0 bases; nucleotides outside the gene matches: 7. This CDR3 has 15 residues. Germline V CDR1 and CDR2: SGHTA, FQGTGA. The CDR3 spells CASSPDSGPSYEQYF. In nucleotides, the CDR3 is TGTGCCAGCAGCCCCGATAGCGGGCCCTCCTACGAGCAGTACTTC.

V is TRBV7-3 and J is TRBJ2-3, with TRBD2 identical over 8 bases. Trimming took 1 base from V and 2 from J; bases not matched to a gene: 8. The CDR3 spans 17 residues. Germline loops: CDR1 SGHTA, CDR2 FQGTGA. This CDR3 reads CASSLIALGRDTDTQYF. The CDR3 DNA reads TGTGCCAGCAGCTTAATAGCTCTCGGGAGGGACACAGATACGCAGTATTTT.

The V call is TRBV7-3, the J call TRBJ2-3; TRBD1 aligns across 9 bases. Germline values: CDR1 SGHTA, CDR2 FQGTGA. V was clipped by 4 bases and J by 6 bases; unmatched bases: 8. The CDR3 totals 15 residues. In DNA form, the CDR3 reads TGTGCCAGCAGCTCGACAGGGGGAGGATATGATACGCAGTATTTT. Protein: CASSSTGGGYDTQYF.

The CDR3 loop reads CASSAPGGGNTEAFF. CDR3 sequence (DNA): TGTGCCAGCAGTGCTCCGGGGGGCGGGAACACTGAAGCTTTCTTT. The chain carries TRBV2 and TRBJ1-1, with D possibly being TRBD1 (6 bases). Trimming left V 4 bases short and J 1 base short, with 13 bases between. This CDR3 is 15 amino acids long. Germline V lookup: CDR1 SNHLY, CDR2 FYNNEI.

The genes are TRBV29-1 and TRBJ1-3; the D is unclear. V was cut by 4 bases and J by 0 bases, with 13 bases left in between. The germline V gene encodes CDR1 SQVTM and CDR2 ANQGSEA. The CDR3 consists of 15 residues. This CDR3 is CSVGLAASSGNTIYF. CDR3 DNA sequence: TGCAGCGTTGGCCTGGCCGCTAGCTCTGGAAACACCATATATTTT.

This chain uses TRBV28 with TRBJ2-3; D is unclear. Germline-derived CDR1 and CDR2 are MDHEN and SYDVKM. V was clipped by 5 bases and J by 7 bases, with 4 bases between them. The CDR3 sequence is 10 residues long. The CDR3 nucleotides are TGTGCCAGCAGTACCTATACGCAGTATTTT. Its protein is CASSTYTQYF.

The genes are TRBV7-2 and TRBJ2-1; TRBD2 agrees at 11 bases. CDR1 is SGHTA and CDR2 is FQGNSA in the germline V gene. This CDR3 is 15 amino acids long. V lost 5 bases to trimming and J lost 5 bases; unmatched junction nucleotides: 5. DNA of the CDR3: TGTGCCAGCAGCCCCGGGACTAGCGGTGACAATGAGCAGTTCTTC. It encodes CASSPGTSGDNEQFF.

This chain's CDR3 is CASRGNPIFNQPQHF. The CDR3 nucleotides read TGTGCCAGCAGAGGCAATCCCATTTTCAATCAGCCCCAGCATTTT. The J gene is TRBJ1-5, the V gene TRBV6-5; D call uncertain. Per the germline V gene, CDR1 is MNHEY and CDR2 is SVGAGI. This CDR3 is 15 amino acids long. V lost 6 bases, J lost 3 bases, and 15 bases lay in between.

J is TRBJ1-5 and V is TRBV28; D uncertain. Per the germline V gene, CDR1 is MDHEN and CDR2 is SYDVKM. V was cut by 3 bases and J by 8 bases, with 2 bases left in between. This CDR3 is 10 amino acids long. CDR3 nucleotides: TGTGCCAGCAGTTTGGAGCCCCAGCATTTT. Translated: CASSLEPQHF. Full variable domain (outside the CDR3, taken from reference TRBV28 and TRBJ1-5): DVKVTQSSRYLVKRTGEKVFLECVQDMDHENMFWYRQDPGLGLRLIYFSYDVKMKEKGDIPEGYSVSREKKERFSLILESASTNQTSMYLCASSLEPQHFGDGTRLSIL.

The CDR3 coding sequence is TGTGCCAGCAGCTTGGCTAACCCGGCTAAAGAAGCTTTCTTT. Its translation is CASSLANPAKEAFF. The genes are TRBV5-4 and TRBJ1-1; unclear D gene. Germline V gene sequence: CDR1 SGHNT, CDR2 YYREEE (reference sequence). Trimming took off 0 bases at V and 8 bases at J, with 14 bases between the two ends. This CDR3 has 14 amino acids.

The sample holds a few counts of this clone. The gene calls are TRBV19 and TRBJ2-7, with 12 bases matching TRBD1. J was trimmed by 4 bases and V by 4 bases; bases with no gene match: 5. The length of the CDR3 is 15 residues. Looked up from germline, CDR1 is LNHDA and CDR2 is SQIVND (reference sequence). The CDR3 here is CASSTRDRGQYEQYF. CDR3 in DNA: TGTGCCAGTAGTACGCGGGACAGGGGGCAGTACGAGCAGTACTTC.

The V gene is TRBV6-5, the J gene TRBJ1-6; TRBD1 is a possible D gene (6 bases). This CDR3 contains 13 residues. The germline CDR1 and CDR2 sequences are MNHEY and SVGAGI. V was shortened by 2 bases and J by 10 bases, with 9 bases between the two germline ends. The CDR3 nucleotides read TGTGCCAGCAGTTACACGGGGGCGTCACCCCTCCACTTT. Encoded protein: CASSYTGASPLHF.

This chain connects TRBV3-1 (or the pseudogene TRBV3-2) to TRBJ1-3; 7 bases agree with TRBD1. Germline trimming cut 4 bases from V and 0 bases from J; bases unmatched to any gene: 9. Per the germline V gene, CDR1 is LGHDT and CDR2 is YNNKEL (reference sequence). CDR3 length: 17 amino acids. CDR3: CASSRTGATSSGNTIYF. Written as DNA, the CDR3 is TGTGCCAGCAGCCGCACAGGGGCCACAAGCTCTGGAAACACCATATATTTT.

The rearrangement joins TRBV29-1 to TRBJ2-3, with 9 bases that match TRBD2. The J segment lost 3 bases and the V segment lost 3 bases, leaving 13 bases of the junction unmatched. The length of the CDR3 is 17 residues. Germline V gene sequence: CDR1 SQVTM, CDR2 ANQGSEA. CDR3: CSVEGLAGPLRTDTQYF. The CDR3, as DNA: TGCAGCGTTGAGGGGCTAGCGGGGCCACTCCGGACAGATACGCAGTATTTT.

Worth noting for this clone: Within the sample, other DNA sequences also encode this same CDR3. The chain employs TRBV6-6 and TRBJ2-7; TRBD2 agrees at 7 bases. This CDR3 is built from 13 residues. Trimming removed 2 bases from V and 4 bases from J; junction bases left unmatched: 2. CDR1 and CDR2 from the germline V gene are MNHNY and SVGAGI (reference sequence). The CDR3 sequence: CASSYTGGYEQYF. For the CDR3, the DNA is TGTGCCAGCAGTTACACGGGGGGATACGAGCAGTACTTC.

The chain carries TRBV6-5 and TRBJ1-4, with a weak D call TRBD1 (5 bases). Looked up from germline, CDR1 is MNHEY and CDR2 is SVGAGI. The germline V and J ends were trimmed by 6 bases and 7 bases, with 15 bases remaining between them. The length of the CDR3 is 14 residues. The CDR3 region has the DNA TGTGCCAGCAGCGGTTGGCAGGGCGGTGAAAAACTGTTTTTT. Its translation: CASSGWQGGEKLFF.

The chain recombines TRBV9 with TRBJ2-2; D is unresolved. Per the germline V gene, CDR1 is SGDLS and CDR2 is YYNGEE. The CDR3 runs to 15 residues. Trimming took 4 bases from V and 6 from J, leaving 16 bases between them. CDR3 region: CASSSRALSAGELFF. As DNA, the CDR3 is TGTGCCAGCAGCTCCCGGGCCCTGTCGGCCGGGGAGCTGTTTTTT.

The J gene is TRBJ2-7, the V gene TRBV7-8, with D possibly being TRBD1 or TRBD2 (5 bases each). Between the trimmed V and J ends, which lost 4 bases and 5 bases, there was a span of 12 bases. CDR3 length equals 13 residues. Looked up from germline, CDR1 is SGHVS and CDR2 is FQNEAQ. The CDR3 DNA sequence: TGTGCCAGCAGCTCGAAGGGGACCCACGAGCAGTACTTC. This sequence encodes CASSSKGTHEQYF.

The chain recombines TRBV20-1 with TRBJ2-7, with unresolved D. Trimming pared 3 bases from V and 0 bases from J, leaving 18 bases between. Germline V lookup: CDR1 DFQATT, CDR2 SNEGSKA (reference sequence). The CDR3 sequence is 16 residues long. CDR3 sequence reads: CSASLDRTHSSYEQYF. In DNA form, the CDR3 reads TGCAGTGCTAGTTTGGACCGGACCCACAGCTCCTACGAGCAGTACTTC.

DNA of the CDR3: TGCGCCAGCATGGGGTGGGGGGACAGGGCCTACGAGCAGTACTTC. Translating it yields CASMGWGDRAYEQYF. The chain joins TRBV5-1 to TRBJ2-7; TRBD1 matches at 9 bases. CDR1 is SGHRS, CDR2 YFSETQ, per germline. The CDR3 is 15 amino acids. Trimming took 6 bases from V and 2 from J; bases not matched to a gene: 9.

Notes on this clone: Other nucleotide sequences in the sample specify the same CDR3. The chain joins TRBV9 to TRBJ2-2, with TRBD2 matching over 7 bases. The V segment lost 0 bases and the J segment 4 bases; nucleotides outside the gene matches: 3. Germline CDR1 is SGDLS and CDR2 is YYNGEE. The CDR3 contains 15 residues. The CDR3 region is CASSVGTSGTGELFF. The CDR3 nucleotides read TGTGCCAGCAGCGTAGGGACTAGTGGCACCGGGGAGCTGTTTTTT.

The chain employs TRBV4-2 and TRBJ2-3, with 7 bases aligning to TRBD2. Germline V gene data show CDR1 as LGHNA and CDR2 as YNFKEQ. V lost 3 bases, J lost 8 bases, and 5 bases stayed unmatched. The length of the CDR3 is 13 residues. The CDR3 nucleotides read TGTGCCAGCAGCCAGGAGCGGGATCGTACGCAGTATTTT. Its translation is CASSQERDRTQYF.

The V gene is TRBV18, the J gene TRBJ1-2; D might be TRBD1 (5 bases). Per germline, CDR1 KGHSH and CDR2 LQKENI. This CDR3 region has 16 residues. V shed 1 base and J shed 1 base, with 13 bases lying between them. The CDR3 sequence is CASSPRETVLNYGYTF. The CDR3 nucleotides are TGTGCCAGCTCACCACGCGAGACAGTCCTTAACTATGGCTACACCTTC.